The rows below give T cell receptor beta chains drawn from one sample of a study of cytomegalovirus exposure and HLA in healthy donors. Only in-frame clones appear in the TCRdb table, and some are missing; sequencing was by immunoSEQ multiplex PCR. The repertoire shows 110,000 to 150,000 clones; the top ten hold approximately 0.88%. Sequencing was carried out using PBMCs. The receptors stem from a male donor in good health and CMV-seronegative. The CDR3 runs from the conserved cysteine through the conserved F or W. A D gene is named only where the DNA matches it firmly.

TRBJ2-1 TRBD1 TRBV19 TGTGCCAGTAAGTCCGGCCGGGACAGGGTCCACAATGAGCAGTTCTTC CASKSGRDRVHNEQFF
TRBJ2-1 TRBD2 TRBV7-2 TGTGCCAGCAGATCCACTAGCGGGAGTAACTATGAGCAGTTCTTC CASRSTSGSNYEQFF
TRBJ2-1 TRBD2 TRBV6-6 TGTGCCAGCAGTTACTCCCGGGGGGGAAATGAGCAGTTCTTC CASSYSRGGNEQFF
TRBJ1-4 . TRBV4-1 TGCGCCAGCAGCCAAGATTTTTACAGGCCCGGCTCAGATAATGGAAAACTGTTTTTT CASSQDFYRPGSDNGKLFF
TRBJ2-5 . TRBV5-4 TGTGCCAGCAGCGACGGACATTCTCAAGAGACCCAGTACTTC CASSDGHSQETQYF
TRBJ2-7 TRBD1 TRBV27 TGTGCCAGCAGTTTATCCCCAGGGGGCCACGAGCAGTACTTC CASSLSPGGHEQYF
TRBJ1-1 . TRBV18 TGTGCCAGCTCACCCCTTATCGCCACAGAAGGTCACACTGAAGCTTTCTTT CASSPLIATEGHTEAFF
TRBJ2-7 . TRBV19 TGTGCCAGTAGTATCGCCCCAGGGGTATCCTACGAGCAGTACTTC CASSIAPGVSYEQYF
TRBJ1-1 . TRBV20-1 TGCAGTGCTAGAGATAAGCTGGAAGCTTTCTTT CSARDKLEAFF
TRBJ2-2 . TRBV18 TGTGCCAGCTCTCCGGATGACTGGACCGGGGAGCTGTTTTTT CASSPDDWTGELFF
TRBJ1-1 . TRBV7-6 TGTGCCAGCAGCTTAGTCGCGGGGATGGACACTGAAGCTTTCTTT CASSLVAGMDTEAFF
TRBJ2-7 . TRBV10-2 TGCGCCAGCAGTGATAGCCCCTACGAGCAGTACTTC CASSDSPYEQYF
TRBJ1-4 . TRBV30 TGTGCCTGGAAACAGGGCGAGGGTGAAAAACTGTTTTTT CAWKQGEGEKLFF
TRBJ2-7 TRBD2 TRBV11-2 TGTGCCAGCAGATGGACTAGCGGGGAGGTTGGGGGCGAGCAGTACTTC CASRWTSGEVGGEQYF
TRBJ2-7 TRBD1 TRBV6-5 TGTGCCAGCAGCAGGACAGGGGTGTCCTACGAGCAGTACTTC CASSRTGVSYEQYF
TRBJ1-1 . TRBV18 TGTGCCAGCTCACCCCCGTTAGCGAACACTGAAGCTTTCTTT CASSPPLANTEAFF
TRBJ2-1 TRBD1 TRBV15 TGTGCCACCAGCAGAGGACAGGGGGCAGGTACTGAGCAGTTCTTC CATSRGQGAGTEQFF
TRBJ2-5 TRBD1 TRBV29-1 TGCAGCGTTGGCCGAGGACAGGCCTATGAAGAGACCCAGTACTTC CSVGRGQAYEETQYF
TRBJ1-1 . TRBV2 TGTGCCAGCAGTGAAGCGCGTAGATTGGCTTTCTTT CASSEARRLAFF
TRBJ1-2 . TRBV19 TGTGCCAGTAGTCCGAACTATGGCTACACCTTC CASSPNYGYTF
TRBJ2-7 . TRBV27 TGTGCCAGCAGTCCCCTTAGTGGGAGGATCTACGAGCAGTACTTC CASSPLSGRIYEQYF
TRBJ2-7 . TRBV7-2 TGTGCCAGCAGCTCTTCGGGGGACGGGAGTCCGGACGAGCAGTACTTC CASSSSGDGSPDEQYF
TRBJ1-4 . TRBV6-6 TGTGCCAGCAGTTACCCCCCCCTTTCGGAAAAACTGTTTTTT CASSYPPLSEKLFF
TRBJ1-2 . TRBV11-2 TGTGCCAGCAGCTTAGATCTGACAGCCCGAGGCTACACCTTC CASSLDLTARGYTF